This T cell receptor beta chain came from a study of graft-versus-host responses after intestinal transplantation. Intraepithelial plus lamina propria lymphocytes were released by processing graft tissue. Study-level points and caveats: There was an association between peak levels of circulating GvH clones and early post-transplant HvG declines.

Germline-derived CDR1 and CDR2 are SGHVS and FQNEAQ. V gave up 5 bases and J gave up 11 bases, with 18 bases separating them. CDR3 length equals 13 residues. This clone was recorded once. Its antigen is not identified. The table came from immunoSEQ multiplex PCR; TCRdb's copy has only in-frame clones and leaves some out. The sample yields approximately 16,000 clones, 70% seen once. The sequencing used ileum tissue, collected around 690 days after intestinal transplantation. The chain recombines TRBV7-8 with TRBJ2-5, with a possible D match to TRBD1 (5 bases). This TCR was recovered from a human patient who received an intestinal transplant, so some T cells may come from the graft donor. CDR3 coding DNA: TGTGCCAGCAGCCCAACAGGCTTTGGTCAGCAGTACTTC. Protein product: CASSPTGFGQQYF. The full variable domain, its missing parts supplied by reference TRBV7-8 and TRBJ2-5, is GAGVSQSPRYKVAKRGQDVALRCDPISGHVSLFWYQQALGQGPEFLTYFQNEAQLDKSGLPSDRFFAERPEGSVSTLKIQRTQQEDSAVYLCASSPTGFGQQYFGPGTRLLVL.